This T cell receptor beta chain came from a study of beta chain features in type 1 diabetes (dated 2018 in TCRdb). About the investigation overall: No differences in mean age, gender distribution, total cell number or subset yield were found between patients and healthy donors. A total of around 110,000,000 sorted cells were examined across all samples, and RNA yield correlated strongly with the number of cells per subset. The study compared the TCRB repertoires of sorted circulating CD4+ T cell subsets in recently diagnosed type 1 diabetes patients with those in matched healthy donors. Regulatory and stem cell-like memory subsets were obtained from only 8 patients and about 8 healthy donors, while naive and central memory subsets were obtained from all 28 donors.

A single peripheral blood draw of about 116 mL on average was collected from each donor into heparinised tubes. Using a panel that included CD45RO, CCR7, CD25, CD127, CD95 and CD27, naive, central memory, regulatory and stem cell-like memory CD4+ T cells were sorted on a BD FACSAria II. Purity was above 98% for every sorted population. Right away, PBMCs were isolated by Lymphoprep density gradient centrifugation and were stained directly, with no culture step. So that batch effects would be minimized, each experiment stained and sorted samples in pairs, pairing one healthy donor with one patient. What the authors observed across the whole study: The naive, central memory and regulatory TCRB repertoires appeared to resemble one another more closely among patients than among healthy donors. Because small numbers of individuals were included in the HLA sub-analyses, any influence of HLA type on TCRB rearrangement was left unresolved. PCR might favor shorter templates, but patient and control samples were amplified and corrected together, so any skew would affect both groups equally. Because cDNA was sequenced instead of genomic DNA, activated cells with high expression could be over-represented, although the groups did not differ in activation or CD3 levels. At VDJ recombination sites, type 1 diabetes patients had fewer insertions and more deleted nucleotides, which implies abnormalities in thymic rearrangement. In all four CD4+ subsets, TCRB CDR3 length was moderately but significantly shorter in type 1 diabetes patients.

From a lookup of the germline V gene (reference sequence), CDR1 and CDR2 are MNHNY and SVGAGI. The CDR3 contains 15 residues, cysteine and phenylalanine counted. Left in the record is the CDR3 DNA by itself, 45 bases read in frame from the first base. V drops 7 bases and J drops 2 bases, leaving 15 bases in between. This clone was seen only a few times. Its antigen is not yet known. Per-base qualities were not stored, and no clone one base away is much larger. The entire isolated RNA was reverse transcribed using the High Capacity cDNA Reverse Transcription Kit, and thus expressed TCRB transcripts were sequenced. Naive, central memory and regulatory T cell samples underwent deep immunoSEQ sequencing, averaging around 4 million total reads per sample. After sorted cells were lysed in RLT buffer, RNA was extracted with DNase-treated RNeasy Micro or Mini kits, with the choice depending on cell number. Each cell subset was processed on its own to prevent cross-contamination, while patient and healthy donor samples were processed together. TCRB sequences were amplified from cDNA with the immunoSEQ multiplex PCR, producing 87-bp fragments spanning the CDR3 region. The amplicons were sequenced using the Illumina HiSeq platform. From the authors' description of their analysis: PCR bias was computationally corrected using synthetic template baselines, reads within Hamming distance 2 were collapsed, and singletons that could not be merged were discarded. Reads were aligned to IMGT to assign V, D and J genes, CDR3 length, and insertions or deletions at six rearrangement sites. Within each subset, clonotype counts were normalized to the number of sorted cells before true diversity and Gini coefficients were calculated with the tcR R package. The overlap coefficient, calculated on TCRB nucleotide sequences, was used to measure repertoire sharing. Out-of-frame TCRB sequences from naive cells were analyzed as a proxy for the pre-selection repertoire. TCRdb mirrors the immuneACCESS table, restricted to in-frame sequences. Some clones are absent from its copies; in checked studies, under half trace to an unresolved V gene, and the reason for the others is unknown. V, J and clone size reflect that table, while D and trimming were determined from the DNA. Counted in this sample were about 650,000 clones; roughly 12% of them appeared once. The biggest ten clones account for around 0.12% of the sample.

This receptor was obtained from a man aged 30 to 39 with type 1 diabetes. Sequencing was performed on naive CD4+ T cells from blood. The cell subset or site tag for this specimen amounts to: true naive CD4+ T cells. Recombination linked TRBV6-6 to TRBJ2-4; the D gene cannot be named for sure. The CDR3: CASIISLGPKNIQYF. The nucleotide sequence reads as follows: TGTGCCAGCATTATAAGCCTCGGGCCCAAAAACATTCAGTACTTC.